The rows below give T cell receptor beta chains drawn from one sample of a study of cytomegalovirus exposure and HLA in healthy donors. The repertoire was sequenced with immunoSEQ multiplex PCR; TCRdb's copy has only in-frame clones and lacks some. This sample's table has more than 75,000 clones. The sequenced sample was PBMCs. Receptor source: a man aged 50 to 60 in good health and CMV-seropositive. CDR3s include the opening cysteine and the closing phenylalanine or tryptophan. D genes are given only for firm matches.

D gene,V gene,CDR3 length,J gene,CDR3 DNA,CDR3 protein
-,TRBV2,15,TRBJ1-1,TGTGCCAGCACCACGGGACTTAGACGGGGCACTGAAGCTTTCTTT,CASTTGLRRGTEAFF
-,TRBV19,13,TRBJ2-3,TGTGCCAGTAGTATCCGAGGGACAGATACGCAGTATTTT,CASSIRGTDTQYF
-,TRBV19,14,TRBJ1-2,TGTGCCAGTAGTATGCTTAGGACAGTCTATGGCTACACCTTC,CASSMLRTVYGYTF
TRBD2,TRBV5-1,15,TRBJ2-2,TGCGCCAGCACGGAAGCGGGAGGGGACACCGGGGAGCTGTTTTTT,CASTEAGGDTGELFF
-,TRBV5-5,17,TRBJ2-3,TGTGCCAGCAGCTTGGAGGATGCGGCAGGGGTTACAGATACGCAGTATTTT,CASSLEDAAGVTDTQYF
-,TRBV11-2,15,TRBJ1-1,TGTGCCAGCAAGCGGGCAGGGCTTTGGAACACTGAAGCTTTCTTT,CASKRAGLWNTEAFF
-,TRBV19,13,TRBJ1-2,TGTGCCAGTAGTCAAAAGACAGACCGTGGCTACACCTTC,CASSQKTDRGYTF
TRBD1,TRBV5-6,16,TRBJ2-7,TGTGCCAGCAGCCCATACCTCCGGGACAGGGGGCGGGAGCAGTACTTC,CASSPYLRDRGREQYF
-,TRBV2,13,TRBJ2-1,TGTGCCAGCATGTCGGGGTCTTACAATGAGCAGTTCTTC,CASMSGSYNEQFF
-,TRBV6-5,16,TRBJ1-2,TGTGCCAGCAGTTACTCGAAATTGACAGTCAACTATGGCTACACCTTC,CASSYSKLTVNYGYTF
TRBD2,TRBV7-7,15,TRBJ2-7,TGTGCTAGCAGCCAATCTAGCGGGTCCACCTACGAGCAGTACTTC,CASSQSSGSTYEQYF
-,TRBV28,18,TRBJ2-6,TGTGCCAGCAGTGGGGCCCTGGGTGTCCTCTCTGGGGCCAACGTCCTGACTTTC,CASSGALGVLSGANVLTF
TRBD2,TRBV11-3,14,TRBJ2-2,TGTGCCAGCAGCTCGGGACTAGCTGGCGGGGAGCTGTTTTTT,CASSSGLAGGELFF
TRBD1,TRBV18,14,TRBJ2-1,TGTGCCAGCTCACCACGGACAGGCTACAATGAGCAGTTCTTC,CASSPRTGYNEQFF
TRBD1,TRBV29-1,15,TRBJ2-3,TGCAGCGTAGCGGGACAGGGGAATCGGGCAGATACGCAGTATTTT,CSVAGQGNRADTQYF
-,TRBV27,15,TRBJ1-2,TGTGCCAGCAGTCCCCATGGACAAGCGGGCTATGGCTACACCTTC,CASSPHGQAGYGYTF
TRBD1,TRBV30,14,TRBJ1-4,TGTGCCTGGAACCGAGGGGGCATTGGTGAAAAACTGTTTTTT,CAWNRGGIGEKLFF
TRBD1,TRBV19,15,TRBJ1-1,TGTGCCAGTAGATCGCCAGGGGGTCGGCACACTGAAGCTTTCTTT,CASRSPGGRHTEAFF
TRBD1,TRBV18,14,TRBJ2-5,TGTGCCAGCTCACCGGGACAGGGGATAGAGACCCAGTACTTC,CASSPGQGIETQYF
-,TRBV21-1,13,TRBJ2-1,TGTGCCAGCAACAACAGGGGGTTGGGGGAGCAGTTCTTC,CASNNRGLGEQFF
TRBD1,TRBV2,12,TRBJ1-2,TGTGCCAGCAGGCCCGGGACAGGTGGCTACACCTTC,CASRPGTGGYTF
-,TRBV18,16,TRBJ2-3,TGTGCCAGCTCACCACTCCTTAACGGGGGCACAGATACGCAGTATTTT,CASSPLLNGGTDTQYF
-,TRBV18,18,TRBJ2-3,TGTGCCAGCTCACGCGGGACAGTGTTTTTTACGTGGACAGATACGCAGTATTTT,CASSRGTVFFTWTDTQYF
TRBD1,TRBV14,14,TRBJ1-1,TGTGCCAGCAGCCCGATGAAGGGGGCGACTGAAGCTTTCTTT,CASSPMKGATEAFF
TRBD1,TRBV29-1,14,TRBJ1-2,TGCAGCGTTGAAGATTCGACAGGGGTGGATGGCTACACCTTC,CSVEDSTGVDGYTF
-,TRBV10-1,16,TRBJ1-5,TGCGCCAGCAGGATGAACAGGATTAATAGCAATCAGCCCCAGCATTTT,CASRMNRINSNQPQHF
TRBD1,TRBV4-3,12,TRBJ2-1,TGCGCCAGCAGCCAAACAGGGGTTGAGCAGTTCTTC,CASSQTGVEQFF
TRBD2,TRBV28,17,TRBJ2-3,TGTGCCAGCAGCTTCCCACTAGCGGGATTCAGCACAGATACGCAGTATTTT,CASSFPLAGFSTDTQYF
TRBD1,TRBV25-1,16,TRBJ1-2,TGTGCCAGCAGTGTATCCTGGACAGGGAGCGACTATGGCTACACCTTC,CASSVSWTGSDYGYTF
-,TRBV7-2,12,TRBJ2-3,TGTGCCAGCAGCTCGCAGGCCCAGCCTCAGTATTTT,CASSSQAQPQYF
-,TRBV2,15,TRBJ1-5,TGTGCCAGCCGACAAGGGGGACGGGGCAATCAGCCCCAGCATTTT,CASRQGGRGNQPQHF